Each of the 27 T cell receptor beta chains below was sequenced from the same sample in a study of identical twins. TCRdb fed the 5' RACE reads into MiXCR, producing one record per CDR3 protein. Here the sample spans hundreds of thousands of distinct CDR3 sequences, roughly 12% being singletons. The sample was also linked to a second study, of yellow fever vaccine responses in identical twins.

The sample comprised CD8+ T cells sorted from blood. All receptors derive from a young woman in good health.

This clonotype was seen a few times. The chain links TRBV7-6 to TRBJ2-1; tentative D call: TRBD2 (5 bases). Germline V gives CDR1 SGHVS, CDR2 FNYEAQ. Trimming shortened V by 1 base and J by 9 bases, and 10 bases separated the two germline ends. This CDR3 contains 13 residues. The CDR3 loop is CASSLGTGSEQFF. The CDR3 DNA follows: TGTGCCAGCAGCTTAGGGACTGGTAGTGAGCAGTTCTTC.

This clonotype was seen a few times. The chain combines TRBV7-8 with TRBJ2-3; tentative D call: TRBD2 (6 bases). The CDR3 is 16 amino acids. Germline V gene data show CDR1 as SGHVS and CDR2 as FQNEAQ. The V gene lost 3 bases and the J gene lost 0 bases, with 13 bases spanning the gap. The CDR3 region has the DNA TGTGCCAGCAGCTTCTTCCTAGCGATTAGCACAGATACGCAGTATTTT. As protein: CASSFFLAISTDTQYF.

This clonotype was counted a few times. The chain combines TRBV10-3 with TRBJ2-4, with D possibly TRBD2 on 5 matching bases. The CDR3 length is 17 residues. Germline V gene sequence: CDR1 ENHRY, CDR2 SYGVKD. With 10 bases removed from V and 0 bases from J, the gap between germline ends came to 22 bases. CDR3 DNA sequence: TGTGCCACCAACCAGAAGCCCGAGGGCCTAGCCAAAAACATTCAGTACTTC. This gives the protein CATNQKPEGLAKNIQYF.

The chain joins TRBV21-1 to TRBJ1-5. TRBV21-1 is a pseudogene locus. The CDR3 totals 17 residues. This CDR3 reads CASTLPWGPFGNQPQHF. Here the CDR3 DNA reads TGTGCCAGCACCTTACCCTGGGGCCCCTTTGGAAATCAGCCCCAGCATTTT.

This clonotype was counted ten times or more. The rearrangement joins TRBV6-4 to TRBJ2-3; 11 nucleotides match TRBD2. With 5 bases clipped from V and 2 bases from J, the junction kept 6 bases outside the gene matches. Germline V gene lookup returns CDR1 MRHNA and CDR2 SNTAGT. The CDR3 runs 16 residues. CDR3 nucleotides: TGTGCCAGCAGTAAAATAGCGGGAGGGGACACAGATACGCAGTATTTT. This sequence encodes CASSKIAGGDTDTQYF.

This clonotype was seen only a few times. This chain connects TRBV7-9 to TRBJ2-5; 10 bases are a match to TRBD2. Looked up from germline, CDR1 is SEHNR and CDR2 is FQNEAQ (reference sequence). V lost 4 bases to trimming and J lost 2 bases; unmatched junction nucleotides: 10. This CDR3 has 17 amino acids. This CDR3 is CASSYRRASGGQETQYF. The CDR3 coding sequence is TGTGCCAGCAGCTACCGCCGGGCTAGCGGGGGACAAGAGACCCAGTACTTC.

This chain links TRBV28 with TRBJ2-1; 7 bases are a match to TRBD2. V dropped 7 bases and J dropped 9; count of bases not matched to a gene: 15. The CDR3 totals 15 residues. CDR1 and CDR2 (germline): MDHEN, SYDVKM. The CDR3 bases are TGTGCCAGCACCCTCGGAGGGCTGACTAGCCTTGAGCAGTTCTTC. Its protein product is CASTLGGLTSLEQFF.

This clonotype was counted between two and nine times. The rearrangement uses TRBV4-1 and TRBJ2-1, with 13 bases that match TRBD2. The CDR3 length is 16 residues. Germline CDR1 reads MGHRA; CDR2 reads YSYEKL. Germline trimming cut 5 bases from V and 5 bases from J; bases unmatched to any gene: 6. In DNA form, the CDR3 reads TGCGCCAGCAGCTTCCGACTAGCGGGGGGTAACAATGAGCAGTTCTTC. Amino acid sequence: CASSFRLAGGNNEQFF.

Only a few counts were recorded for this clonotype. This rearrangement joins TRBV25-1 to TRBJ2-3, with a tentative D call TRBD1 (6 bases). Per germline, CDR1 MGHDK and CDR2 SYGVNS. CDR3 length: 16 residues. Trimming removed 5 bases at V and 1 base at J, with 16 bases between. The CDR3 here is CASSLKQGFGTDTQYF. The CDR3 DNA reads TGTGCCAGCAGTCTAAAACAGGGATTTGGCACAGATACGCAGTATTTT. Using reference TRBV25-1 and TRBJ2-3 for the parts outside the CDR3, the full variable domain is EADIYQTPRYLVIGTGKKITLECSQTMGHDKMYWYQQDPGMELHLIHYSYGVNSTEKGDLSSESTVSRIRTEHFPLTLESARPSHTSQYLCASSLKQGFGTDTQYFGPGTRLTVL.

V usage is TRBV20-1 and J usage is TRBJ2-7; D not certain. The CDR3 contains 13 residues. Germline V gene data show CDR1 as DFQATT and CDR2 as SNEGSKA (reference sequence). With 0 bases removed from V and 3 bases from J, the gap between germline ends came to 9 bases. As DNA, the CDR3 is TGCAGTGCTAGAGACTATGCATGCTACGAGCAGTACTTC. This codes for CSARDYACYEQYF.

This clonotype has just a few counts. The V gene is TRBV20-1, the J gene TRBJ2-5; 9 nucleotides align to TRBD1. CDR1 is DFQATT and CDR2 is SNEGSKA in the germline V gene (reference sequence). This CDR3 spans 17 amino acids. The V segment lost 0 bases and the J segment 0 bases; nucleotides outside the gene matches: 8. CDR3 nucleotide sequence: TGCAGTGCTAGAGAACTAACCGGGACAGGGTACCAAGAGACCCAGTACTTC. This sequence encodes CSARELTGTGYQETQYF.

This clonotype showed up just a few times. J is TRBJ2-2 and V is TRBV20-1; no definite D call. Germline-derived CDR1 and CDR2 are DFQATT and SNEGSKA (reference sequence). CDR3 length: 14 amino acids. Trimming left V 0 bases short and J 6 bases short, with 11 bases between. DNA of the CDR3: TGCAGTGCTAGAGATGACCAACGGGCCGGGGAGCTGTTTTTT. It yields the protein CSARDDQRAGELFF.

This clonotype was detected a few times. The chain recombines TRBV6-4 with TRBJ1-2, with D unclear. The CDR3 is 12 amino acids. CDR1 and CDR2 (germline): MRHNA, SNTAGT. Trimming took 0 bases from V and 8 from J, leaving 7 bases between them. CDR3 nucleotides: TGTGCCAGCAGTGACTCAACTGTAGGCTACACCTTC. Its translation is CASSDSTVGYTF.

V is TRBV9 and J is TRBJ2-1; 9 bases line up with TRBD2. The length of the CDR3 is 15 residues. CDR1 is SGDLS, CDR2 YYNGEE, per germline. Trimming took 8 bases from V and 10 from J; bases not matched to a gene: 16. The CDR3 nucleotides are TGTGCCAGTACCCAATCGGGGGTAGCGGGAGAGGAGCAGTTCTTC. Translated, it gives CASTQSGVAGEEQFF.

This clonotype was recorded a few times. The V and J genes are TRBV3-1 and TRBJ1-3; D gene ambiguous. This CDR3 region has 16 residues. V lost 1 base and J lost 0, with 10 bases in between. Looked up from germline, CDR1 is LGHDT and CDR2 is YNNKEL (reference sequence). As DNA, the CDR3 is TGTGCCAGCAGCCAAGGTTGGGCAATCTCTGGAAACACCATATATTTT. It encodes CASSQGWAISGNTIYF.

Many counts were recorded for this clonotype. V gene TRBV7-9 combines with J gene TRBJ1-6; the D gene is possibly TRBD1 (5 bases). The germline V gene encodes CDR1 SEHNR and CDR2 FQNEAQ (reference sequence). This CDR3 is built from 16 residues. Trimming took off 4 bases at V and 0 bases at J, with 10 bases between the two ends. CDR3 amino acids: CASSSSGSSYNSPLHF. The CDR3 nucleotides are TGTGCCAGCAGCTCATCAGGGAGCTCCTATAATTCACCCCTCCACTTT.

The chain is built from TRBV11-2 and TRBJ2-5; TRBD2 agrees at 7 bases. V lost 6 bases, J lost 3 bases, and 19 bases stayed unmatched. CDR3 length: 18 amino acids. CDR1 is SGHAT, CDR2 FQNNGV, per germline. CDR3 nucleotide sequence: TGTGCCAGCAGTCCAGGGCTGGCCCTAGCGGCGAACGAAGAGACCCAGTACTTC. It specifies CASSPGLALAANEETQYF.

This clonotype was counted only a few times. This chain links TRBV28 with TRBJ2-3; 7 bases match TRBD2. The CDR3 spans 20 residues. Germline V gene sequence: CDR1 MDHEN, CDR2 SYDVKM. V shed 4 bases and J 0 bases; nucleotides not matched to a gene: 19. The CDR3 bases are TGTGCCAGCAGTTCCCCAGGGCGGGAGATTATGCGGGTTAGCACAGATACGCAGTATTTT. Its protein is CASSSPGREIMRVSTDTQYF. The full variable domain, its missing parts supplied by reference TRBV28 and TRBJ2-3, is DVKVTQSSRYLVKRTGEKVFLECVQDMDHENMFWYRQDPGLGLRLIYFSYDVKMKEKGDIPEGYSVSREKKERFSLILESASTNQTSMYLCASSSPGREIMRVSTDTQYFGPGTRLTVL.

A few counts support this clonotype. The chain employs TRBV9 and TRBJ2-3, with D unclear. The V and J ends lost 0 bases and 6 bases respectively, with 14 bases between them. This CDR3 is 15 amino acids long. Per germline, CDR1 SGDLS and CDR2 YYNGEE. CDR3 coding DNA: TGTGCCAGCAGCGTAGGGGGTCTACAACTCGATACGCAGTATTTT. It encodes CASSVGGLQLDTQYF.

V and J are TRBV15 and TRBJ2-3; TRBD2 aligns across 12 bases. CDR3 length: 16 amino acids. V gave up 2 bases and J gave up 2 bases; unmatched junction bases: 2. In germline, CDR1 is LNHNV, CDR2 YYDKDF (reference sequence). DNA for the CDR3: TGTGCCACCAGCAGACTAGCGGGAGGGCCCACAGATACGCAGTATTTT. It encodes CATSRLAGGPTDTQYF. Using reference TRBV15 and TRBJ2-3 for the parts outside the CDR3, the full variable domain is DAMVIQNPRYQVTQFGKPVTLSCSQTLNHNVMYWYQQKSSQAPKLLFHYYDKDFNNEADTPDNFQSRRPNTSFCFLDIRSPGLGDTAMYLCATSRLAGGPTDTQYFGPGTRLTVL.

This clonotype has ten or more counts. This sequence joins TRBV29-1 and TRBJ2-1; the match to TRBD2 covers 8 bases. CDR1 is SQVTM, CDR2 ANQGSEA, per germline. This CDR3 comprises 14 residues. Trimming took 4 bases from V and 4 from J; bases not matched to a gene: 6. In DNA, the CDR3 is TGCAGCGTTGTCGGGAGGGGACATTACAATGAGCAGTTCTTC. Amino acids: CSVVGRGHYNEQFF.

V is TRBV10-3 and J is TRBJ2-2, with 8 bases aligning to TRBD2. Germline CDR1 is ENHRY and CDR2 is SYGVKD. The CDR3 spans 13 residues. The junction had 4 bases not matched to a gene; V was cut back by 7 bases and J by 6 bases. In DNA form, the CDR3 reads TGTGCCATCATGCCCGGGGGGGCCGGGGAGCTGTTTTTT. It specifies CAIMPGGAGELFF.

This clonotype turned up a few times. The genes are TRBV4-1 and TRBJ2-1, with TRBD2 matching over 14 bases. The V gene's germline CDR1 is MGHRA and CDR2 YSYEKL. The CDR3 runs 18 residues. V lost 0 bases and J lost 7; bases outside the gene matches: 8. The CDR3 reads CASSQDGTSGGSGNEQFF. The DNA of the CDR3 is TGCGCCAGCAGCCAAGATGGGACTAGCGGGGGAAGTGGGAATGAGCAGTTCTTC.

This clonotype turned up a few times. This rearrangement joins TRBV6-1 to TRBJ1-1; a weak D match, TRBD1 (6 bases). CDR3 length: 14 amino acids. V lost 6 bases, J lost 1 base, and 12 bases lay in between. Germline CDR1 and CDR2: MNHNS and SASEGT. The CDR3 loop is CASSHGTTNTEAFF. In nucleotides, the CDR3 is TGTGCCAGCAGCCACGGGACAACGAACACTGAAGCTTTCTTT.

This sequence joins TRBV20-1 and TRBJ2-7; TRBD2 aligns across 10 bases. The V and J ends lost 4 bases and 3 bases, in that order; junction bases with no gene match: 3. Germline V gives CDR1 DFQATT, CDR2 SNEGSKA (reference sequence). The CDR3 is made up of 13 amino acids. The CDR3 DNA follows: TGCAGTGCTACCAGGACTAGCGGCTACGAGCAGTACTTC. It specifies CSATRTSGYEQYF.

The V call is TRBV12-3 or TRBV12-4, the J call TRBJ2-6, with 9 bases aligning to TRBD2. CDR3 length: 19 residues. The CDR3: CTSCLALLAGSSGANVLTF. CDR3 coding DNA: TGTACAAGCTGTTTAGCGCTCCTAGCGGGGAGCTCTGGGGCCAACGTCCTGACTTTC.

The V gene is TRBV7-9, the J gene TRBJ1-6; 9 positions match TRBD1. Germline V gives CDR1 SEHNR, CDR2 FQNEAQ (reference sequence). The CDR3 loop spans 15 amino acids. With V trimmed by 0 bases and J by 10 bases, 4 bases remained unmatched. Written as DNA, the CDR3 is TGTGCCAGCAGCTTAGCCGGGACAGGGTTATCACCCCTCCACTTT. As protein: CASSLAGTGLSPLHF.